This T cell receptor beta chain is drawn from a study of T cells in Graves' hyperthyroidism and ophthalmopathy. Whole-study findings and limits: The model's output predicted ophthalmopathy at a median of about 6.5 months prior to onset. Peripheral blood also featured most of the thyroid clonotypes expanded above 0.001.

This clonotype was picked up a small number of times. No antigen is known for it. Regions amplified from RNA transcripts were the TCR beta CDR3 regions. The primer set for the first-round RT-PCR of the TCR CDR3 was HTBI. In TCRdb, the multiplex PCR reads were re-called with MiXCR into one record per CDR3 protein. The sample carries around 800,000 distinct CDR3 sequences, 35% to 45% recorded once. V gave up 5 bases and J gave up 5 bases, with 6 bases separating them. This CDR3 has 12 residues. The specimen sequenced was blood. This receptor was obtained from a man aged 18 to 30 with Graves' hyperthyroidism. The rearrangement uses TRBV12-3 or TRBV12-4 and TRBJ1-4; D gene ambiguous. CDR3 loop: CASSAVNEKLFF. In nucleotides, the CDR3 is TGTGCCAGCAGTGCCGTAAATGAAAAACTGTTTTTT.